The source of this T cell receptor beta chain is a study of OX40 agonist ivuxolimab in advanced cancers. Background on the study: Three individuals attained partial responses, comprising one hepatocellular carcinoma case and two cutaneous melanoma cases. Study-wide points: At 0.1 to 3.0 mg/kg, CD4+ and CD8+ blood T cells expanded clonally by week 6.

The table came from immunoSEQ multiplex PCR; TCRdb's copy has only in-frame clones and leaves some out. The sample lists 65,000 to 80,000 clones, about 85% occurring once. With respect to this clone: Its antigen is not known.

The receptor was isolated from an adult with an advanced solid tumor such as melanoma, head and neck, liver or kidney cancer. Specimen: CD4+ or CD8+ T cells sorted from blood, collected in a trial of the OX40 agonist ivuxolimab.

The DNA for the CDR3 is TGTGCCAGTAAACGTGGTATTGGGGGGGCCGAATACAATGAGCAGTTCTTC. Translating gives CASKRGIGGAEYNEQFF. The chain uses TRBV19 and TRBJ2-1, with D maybe TRBD2 (7 bases). The ends were cut back, 7 bases at V and 4 bases at J, with 23 bases in the middle. The germline V gene encodes CDR1 LNHDA and CDR2 SQIVND (reference sequence). The CDR3 loop spans 17 amino acids.